This TCR beta chain was captured in a study of T cell changes during pregnancy in multiple sclerosis. Produced via immunoSEQ multiplex PCR; TCRdb's table is partial and in-frame only. The table lists about 100,000 clones, approximately 90% of them singletons. With 5 bases clipped from V and 11 bases from J, the junction kept 11 bases outside the gene matches. The germline CDR1 and CDR2 sequences are LGHNT and FRNRAP. The CDR3 has 15 amino acids. The source was peripheral blood, collected after pregnancy. The chain combines TRBV12-5 with TRBJ2-1; 11 positions agree with TRBD2. The receptor's source is a female donor with multiple sclerosis, enrolled in a pregnancy study. The CDR3, as DNA: TGTGCTAGTGGTATCGGGACTAGCGGCCCTCACAAGCAGTTCTTC. Its translation: CASGIGTSGPHKQFF.